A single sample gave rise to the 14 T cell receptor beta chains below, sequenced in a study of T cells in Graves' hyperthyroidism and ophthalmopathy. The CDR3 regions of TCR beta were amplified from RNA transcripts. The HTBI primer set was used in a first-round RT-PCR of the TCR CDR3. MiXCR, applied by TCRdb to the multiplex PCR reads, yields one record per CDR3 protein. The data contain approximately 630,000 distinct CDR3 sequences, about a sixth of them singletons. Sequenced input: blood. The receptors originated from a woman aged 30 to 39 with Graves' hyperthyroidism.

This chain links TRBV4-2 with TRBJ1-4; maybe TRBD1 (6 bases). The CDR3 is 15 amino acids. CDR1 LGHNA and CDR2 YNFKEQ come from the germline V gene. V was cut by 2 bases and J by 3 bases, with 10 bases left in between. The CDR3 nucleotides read TGTGCCAGCAGCCAATTAACAGGGTCTAATGAAAAACTGTTTTTT. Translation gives CASSQLTGSNEKLFF.

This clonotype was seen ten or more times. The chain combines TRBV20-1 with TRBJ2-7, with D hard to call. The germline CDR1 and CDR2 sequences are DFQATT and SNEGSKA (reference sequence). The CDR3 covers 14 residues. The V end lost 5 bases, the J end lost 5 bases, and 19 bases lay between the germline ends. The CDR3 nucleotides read TGCAGTGCTCCCTTGGCAGGAAGTTTTCACGAGCAGTACTTC. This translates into CSAPLAGSFHEQYF.

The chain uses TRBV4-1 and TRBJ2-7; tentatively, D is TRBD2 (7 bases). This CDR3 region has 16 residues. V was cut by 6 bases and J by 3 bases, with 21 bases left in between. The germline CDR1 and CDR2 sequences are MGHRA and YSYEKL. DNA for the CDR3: TGCGCCAGCAGTCCTTCGGGGGGCCGATTGGGCTACGAGCAGTACTTC. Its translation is CASSPSGGRLGYEQYF.

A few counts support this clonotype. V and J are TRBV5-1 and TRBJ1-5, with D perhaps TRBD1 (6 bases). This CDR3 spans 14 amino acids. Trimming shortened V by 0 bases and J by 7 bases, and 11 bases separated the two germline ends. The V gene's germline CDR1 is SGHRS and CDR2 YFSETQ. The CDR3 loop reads CASSLDGGAQPQHF. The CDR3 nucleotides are TGCGCCAGCAGCTTGGACGGGGGCGCGCAGCCCCAGCATTTT. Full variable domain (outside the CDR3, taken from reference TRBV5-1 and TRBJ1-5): KAGVTQTPRYLIKTRGQQVTLSCSPISGHRSVSWYQQTPGQGLQFLFEYFSETQRNKGNFPGRFSGRQFSNSRSEMNVSTLELGDSALYLCASSLDGGAQPQHFGDGTRLSIL.

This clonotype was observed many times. The CDR3 DNA reads as TGTGCCAGCAGAAATGGACTAGCGGAAGAGACCCAGTACTTC. This codes for CASRNGLAEETQYF. This chain joins TRBV7-9 and TRBJ2-5, with 10 bases that match TRBD2. Germline loops: CDR1 SEHNR, CDR2 FQNEAQ (reference sequence). Losses at the gene ends were 6 bases for V and 3 bases for J; bases not matched to a gene: 4. The CDR3 is 14 residues long.

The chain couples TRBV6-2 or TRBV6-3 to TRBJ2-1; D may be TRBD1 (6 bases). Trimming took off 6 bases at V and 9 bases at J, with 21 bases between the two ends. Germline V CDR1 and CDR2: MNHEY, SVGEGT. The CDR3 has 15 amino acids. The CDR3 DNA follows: TGTGCCAGCAGGGCCCACGGGACACCGCACGGTGAGCAGTTCTTC. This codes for CASRAHGTPHGEQFF.

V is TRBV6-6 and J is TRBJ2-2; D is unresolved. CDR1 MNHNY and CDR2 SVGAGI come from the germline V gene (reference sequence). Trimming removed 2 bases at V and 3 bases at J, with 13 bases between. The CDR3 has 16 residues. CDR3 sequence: CASSYLPTGDTGELFF. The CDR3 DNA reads TGTGCCAGCAGTTACCTACCGACCGGCGACACCGGGGAGCTGTTTTTT.

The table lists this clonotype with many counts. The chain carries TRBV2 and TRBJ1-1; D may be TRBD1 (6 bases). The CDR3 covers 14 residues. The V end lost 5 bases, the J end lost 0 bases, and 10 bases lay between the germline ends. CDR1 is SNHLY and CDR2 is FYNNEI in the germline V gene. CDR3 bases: TGTGCCAGCAGTTTCAGGGGCCTGAACACTGAAGCTTTCTTT. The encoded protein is CASSFRGLNTEAFF.

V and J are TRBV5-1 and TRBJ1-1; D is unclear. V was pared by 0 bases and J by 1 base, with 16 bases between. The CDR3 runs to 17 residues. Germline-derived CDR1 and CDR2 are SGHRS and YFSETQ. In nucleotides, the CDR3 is TGCGCCAGCAGCTTGGGGACCGTTCCGGCCCAGAACACTGAAGCTTTCTTT. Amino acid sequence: CASSLGTVPAQNTEAFF.

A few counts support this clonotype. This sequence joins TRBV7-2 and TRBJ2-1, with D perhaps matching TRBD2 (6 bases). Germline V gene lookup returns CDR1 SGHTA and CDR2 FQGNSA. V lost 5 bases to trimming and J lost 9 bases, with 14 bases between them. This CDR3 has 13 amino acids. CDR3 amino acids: CASSPIMGGEQFF. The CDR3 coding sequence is TGTGCCAGCAGCCCCATTATGGGGGGTGAGCAGTTCTTC.

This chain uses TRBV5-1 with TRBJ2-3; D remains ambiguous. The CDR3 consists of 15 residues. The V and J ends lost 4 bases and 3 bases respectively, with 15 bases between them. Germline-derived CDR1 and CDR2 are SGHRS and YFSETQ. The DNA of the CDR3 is TGCGCCAGCAGCCCCCGTCTGGGCAGGACAGATACGCAGTATTTT. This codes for CASSPRLGRTDTQYF. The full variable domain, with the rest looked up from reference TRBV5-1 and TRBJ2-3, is KAGVTQTPRYLIKTRGQQVTLSCSPISGHRSVSWYQQTPGQGLQFLFEYFSETQRNKGNFPGRFSGRQFSNSRSEMNVSTLELGDSALYLCASSPRLGRTDTQYFGPGTRLTVL.

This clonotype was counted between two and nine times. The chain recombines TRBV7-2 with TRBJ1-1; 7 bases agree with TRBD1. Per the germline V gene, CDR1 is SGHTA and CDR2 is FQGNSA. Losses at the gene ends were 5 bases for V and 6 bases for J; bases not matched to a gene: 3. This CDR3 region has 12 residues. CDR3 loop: CASSPGGAEAFF. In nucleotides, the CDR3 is TGTGCCAGCAGCCCAGGGGGGGCTGAAGCTTTCTTT.

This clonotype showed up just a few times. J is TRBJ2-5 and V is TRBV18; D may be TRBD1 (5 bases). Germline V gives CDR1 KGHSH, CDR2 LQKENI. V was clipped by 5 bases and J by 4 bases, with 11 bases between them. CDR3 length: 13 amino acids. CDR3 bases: TGTGCCAGCTCAATCAACCAGGGAGAGACCCAGTACTTC. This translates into CASSINQGETQYF.

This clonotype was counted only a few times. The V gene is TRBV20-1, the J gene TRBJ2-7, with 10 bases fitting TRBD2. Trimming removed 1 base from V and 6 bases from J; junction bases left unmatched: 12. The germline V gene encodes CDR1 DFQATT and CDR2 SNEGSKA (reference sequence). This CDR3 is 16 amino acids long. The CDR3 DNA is TGCAGTGCTAGAGTCGCGGGGGTAGCGGGAGGTCGCGAGCAGTACTTC. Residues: CSARVAGVAGGREQYF.